The source of this TCR beta chain is a study of blood T cell repertoires in COVID-19. Study-wide context: Acute and convalescent COVID-19 samples came from the United States, Italy and Spain.

In the original workflow: Using reference gene primer amplification, nucleated cell counts were estimated. Sequenced by immunoSEQ multiplex PCR; TCRdb stores in-frame clones only, minus some. V and J calls and clone size are those listed in that table; D and trimming were worked out from the DNA. The sample has 150,000 to 200,000 clones, 80% seen once; the top ten hold approximately 6%. This clone was seen a single time. A read error may produce the germline difference seen at one junction end. Individuals aged roughly 18 to 95 years were recruited from fewer than 25 US areas. Cohort allocation depended upon clinical history that participants reported. The CDR3 runs 14 residues. The germline gives CDR1 ENHRY, CDR2 SYGVKD.

This receptor was identified in a man aged 35 to 55 who had recovered from COVID-19. Sequencing input: PBMCs or T cells enriched from blood (not recorded which). V and J are TRBV10-3 and TRBJ1-2; D is uncertain. The CDR3, as DNA: TGTACCATCAGTGAGTCGTATGAGAGGAATGGCTACACCTTC. Translated, it gives CTISESYERNGYTF.